These T cell receptor beta chains were read from a single sample in a study of cytotoxic CD8 clonotypes in ibrutinib-treated CLL. Assay: immunoSEQ multiplex PCR; the TCRdb copy retains only in-frame clones and omits some. This table holds just over 200,000 clones, about three quarters found once. The sequenced sample was PBMCs, obtained after 12 months of ibrutinib treatment. The receptors stem from a human donor with chronic lymphocytic leukemia. The CDR3 runs from the conserved cysteine through the conserved F or W. A D gene is named only where the DNA matches it firmly. Only some rows state a clone size, as once, few, many or a class for expanded clones.

TRBJ1-3	TRBV28	.	.	TGTGCCAGCAGTCCACTTACAGGGTCTGGAAACACCATATATTTT	CASSPLTGSGNTIYF
TRBJ1-3	TRBV6-5	once	.	TGTGCCAGCAGACCAAGGCCGAACTCTGGAAACACCATATATTTT	CASRPRPNSGNTIYF
TRBJ2-2	TRBV27	.	TRBD1	TGTGCCAGCGTTGGGACAGGGTCCACCGGGGAGCTGTTTTTT	CASVGTGSTGELFF
TRBJ1-5	TRBV9	few	TRBD1	TGTGCCAGCAGCGCCGGAACAGGGGGGAATCAGCCCCAGCATTTT	CASSAGTGGNQPQHF
TRBJ1-1	TRBV2	.	.	TGTGCCAGCTCCCTTGACAGGCACACTGAAGCTTTCTTT	CASSLDRHTEAFF
TRBJ2-7	TRBV27	.	TRBD2	TGTGCCAGCAGAGCGCCGAAGACTAGCGGGAGGTTGGACGAGCAGTACTTC	CASRAPKTSGRLDEQYF
TRBJ2-3	TRBV2	.	.	TGTGCCAGCAGTCGTTGGACAGATACGCAGTATTTT	CASSRWTDTQYF
TRBJ1-5	TRBV29-1	.	.	TGCAGCGTTGAAGGGCAGGGGAGCAATCAGCCCCAGCATTTT	CSVEGQGSNQPQHF
TRBJ1-1	TRBV2	few	.	TGTGCCAGCAGCGGCAGATTGAACACTGAAGCTTTCTTT	CASSGRLNTEAFF
TRBJ1-1	TRBV18	once	.	TGTGCCAGCTCACCAGACGGATCGAACACTGAAGCTTTCTTT	CASSPDGSNTEAFF
TRBJ2-3	TRBV7-2	.	TRBD2	TGTGCCAGCAGCTTGGCGAAGGGACTAGCGGGACTTACAGATACGCAGTATTTT	CASSLAKGLAGLTDTQYF
TRBJ2-5	TRBV7-9	many	.	TGTGCCAGCAGCTTACTCTCGCCGACACAAGAGACCCAGTACTTC	CASSLLSPTQETQYF
TRBJ1-4	TRBV19	.	TRBD1	TGTGCCACCTCGGGACAGATGGCGGGGAATGAAAAACTGTTTTTT	CATSGQMAGNEKLFF
TRBJ1-1	TRBV12-5	.	.	TGTGCTAGTGGTTTGGACTCCCGGAACACTGAAGCTTTCTTT	CASGLDSRNTEAFF
TRBJ1-1	TRBV19	.	.	TGTGCCAGTAGTATTGACGGCGGGGCGGCCACTGAAGCTTTCTTT	CASSIDGGAATEAFF
TRBJ1-5	TRBV30	.	.	TGTGCCTGGAGTCTTGACAGCGCAAATCATCAGCCCCAGCATTTT	CAWSLDSANHQPQHF
TRBJ1-1	TRBV7-2	.	.	TGTGCCAGCAGCACAGGGACACACTCCCCCACTGAAGCTTTCTTT	CASSTGTHSPTEAFF
TRBJ1-4	TRBV29-1	.	.	TGCAGCGCCAAGCCCGGCTTGGATGAAAAACTGTTTTTT	CSAKPGLDEKLFF
TRBJ1-5	TRBV6-1	.	TRBD1	TGTGCCAGCAGTGCCGACAGGGGGTTAGACAATCAGCCCCAGCATTTT	CASSADRGLDNQPQHF
TRBJ2-3	TRBV2	many	.	TGTGCCAGCAGGGAAGACGTCCACACAGATACGCAGTATTTT	CASREDVHTDTQYF
TRBJ2-1	TRBV27	.	TRBD2	TGTGCCAGCAGTTTCCCCACTAGCGGAACCTACAATGAGCAGTTCTTC	CASSFPTSGTYNEQFF
TRBJ2-5	TRBV30	.	.	TGTGCCTGGAGTCACACGTACCAAGAGACCCAGTACTTC	CAWSHTYQETQYF
TRBJ2-2	TRBV5-1	.	TRBD1	TGCGCCAGCAGCATGTGGACAGGAACCGGGGAGCTGTTTTTT	CASSMWTGTGELFF
TRBJ1-2	TRBV25-1	few	TRBD1	TGTGCCAGCACTGAGACAGGGACCTATGGCTACACCTTC	CASTETGTYGYTF
TRBJ2-1	TRBV6-5	.	.	TGTGCCAGCAGTCAGGGGTTAGGTGAGCAGTTCTTC	CASSQGLGEQFF
TRBJ2-1	TRBV7-2	.	TRBD1	TGTGCCAGCAGCTTAGCGGCCGGGACAGGAACCAATGAGCAGTTCTTC	CASSLAAGTGTNEQFF
TRBJ1-2	TRBV19	many	.	TGTGCCAGTACCCCTCAACCTGGGTACCGGAACTATGGCTACACCTTC	CASTPQPGYRNYGYTF
TRBJ1-4	TRBV29-1	.	TRBD1	TGCAGCGTTGACGGACAGGGCTCTGCTAATGAAAAACTGTTTTTT	CSVDGQGSANEKLFF
TRBJ2-5	TRBV7-9	few	TRBD2	TGTGCCAGCAGCCACGCCGGGAGGCAAGAGACCCAGTACTTC	CASSHAGRQETQYF
TRBJ1-2	TRBV5-1	.	.	TGCGCCAGCAGCTTTTTGTCAGGGCCAAATAACTATGGCTACACCTTC	CASSFLSGPNNYGYTF
TRBJ1-2	TRBV5-1	.	TRBD1	TGCGCCAGCAGCTTGGCCGGTCCGACAGGGGTAAACTATGGCTACACCTTC	CASSLAGPTGVNYGYTF
TRBJ1-3	TRBV5-4	once	.	TGTGCCAGCAGCTCCAACAGTCGGGCTGGAAACACCATATATTTT	CASSSNSRAGNTIYF
TRBJ2-5	TRBV4-2	.	TRBD2	TGTGCCAGCAGCCAAGGACTAGCGGGGGGGCATCCCGAAGAGACCCAGTACTTC	CASSQGLAGGHPEETQYF
TRBJ2-2	TRBV5-1	.	.	TGCGCCAGCAGCTCCCCTAACGCTTCAGCGGGGAACACCGGGGAGCTGTTTTTT	CASSSPNASAGNTGELFF
TRBJ1-2	TRBV19	.	TRBD1	TGTGCCAGTAGTATAGGGGGGGACAGGCCCTATGGCTACACCTTC	CASSIGGDRPYGYTF
TRBJ2-7	TRBV6-4	.	.	TGTGCCAGCAGTTCCAAGGGGGTTGAGGAGCAGTACTTC	CASSSKGVEEQYF
TRBJ2-1	TRBV6-4	.	TRBD2	TGTGCCAGCAGTGACCTACTAGCGGGAGGGGGGGCTTACAATGAGCAGTTCTTC	CASSDLLAGGGAYNEQFF
TRBJ2-5	TRBV6-5	few	.	TGTGCCAGCAGTTACTCGGGTCGAGGGACCCAGTACTTC	CASSYSGRGTQYF
TRBJ1-6	TRBV9	few	.	TGTGCCAGCAGCGCGGAGATCTTGAATTCACCCCTCCACTTT	CASSAEILNSPLHF
TRBJ2-1	TRBV6-5	.	TRBD2	TGTGCCAGCAGTAGCGGGGGTTCACGGCAGTTCTTC	CASSSGGSRQFF
TRBJ2-1	TRBV6-1	.	.	TGTGCCAGCGGAGGGGGTGGAGGGTACAATGAGCAGTTCTTC	CASGGGGGYNEQFF
TRBJ1-1	TRBV6-5	.	.	TGTGCCAGCAGTTACCGGGGGTATAACACTGAAGCTTTCTTT	CASSYRGYNTEAFF
TRBJ1-1	TRBV19	.	TRBD1	TGTGCCAGTAGTTCCCGGACAGGGACGGACACTGAAGCTTTCTTT	CASSSRTGTDTEAFF
TRBJ1-5	TRBV2	.	.	TGTGCCAGCAGCGATGGAAAGTACTCTAGCAATCAGCCCCAGCATTTT	CASSDGKYSSNQPQHF
TRBJ1-2	TRBV2	few	TRBD1	TGTGCCAGCAGTGGTACAGGGGACTATGGCTACACCTTC	CASSGTGDYGYTF
TRBJ2-1	TRBV7-2	once	.	TGTGCCAGCAGCTTCGGCACGCCTTACAATGAGCAGTTCTTC	CASSFGTPYNEQFF
TRBJ1-1	TRBV11-2	.	.	TGTGCCAGCAGGTTTACAGGGAACACTGAAGCTTTCTTT	CASRFTGNTEAFF
TRBJ1-2	TRBV27	few	TRBD1	TGTGCCAGCAGTTTTGCGCCCGGGACAGGTGCTTATGGCTACACCTTC	CASSFAPGTGAYGYTF
TRBJ1-2	TRBV6-5	.	.	TGTGCCAGCAGTTACTCGTACAGGAACGCTAACTATGGCTACACCTTC	CASSYSYRNANYGYTF
TRBJ2-7	TRBV6-6	.	TRBD2	TGTGCCAGCAGCTCCAGCGGGAGGACCTACGAGCAGTACTTC	CASSSSGRTYEQYF
TRBJ1-6	TRBV19	.	TRBD1	TGTGCCAGTAGTAACTACTTGACAGGGTCGAATTCACCCCTCCACTTT	CASSNYLTGSNSPLHF
TRBJ2-7	TRBV7-2	.	TRBD2	TGTGCCAGCAGCTCTGGACTAGCGGGAGTTAAGCAGTACTTC	CASSSGLAGVKQYF
TRBJ1-1	TRBV30	.	.	TGTGCCTGGAGTAGTTCGGCTGAAGCTTTCTTT	CAWSSSAEAFF
TRBJ2-5	TRBV30	.	.	TGTGCCTGGAGTGGGTTGTGGGGGCCCCTCAACCAAGAGACCCAGTACTTC	CAWSGLWGPLNQETQYF
TRBJ2-2	TRBV11-2	.	TRBD1	TGTGCCAGCAGCGGATCGACAGGGTCCGGGGAGCTGTTTTTT	CASSGSTGSGELFF
TRBJ2-3	TRBV9	.	.	TGTGCCAGCAGCGTAGCAGATACGCAGTATTTT	CASSVADTQYF
TRBJ2-2	TRBV5-8	.	.	TGTGCCAGCAGCTTTTCGACCCGGGTTGAGGAGGACACCGGGGAGCTGTTTTTT	CASSFSTRVEEDTGELFF
TRBJ2-2	TRBV27	few	.	TGTGCCAGCAGTCCCTGGGAAGGGAACACCGGGGAGCTGTTTTTT	CASSPWEGNTGELFF
TRBJ2-2	TRBV2	.	.	TGTGCCAGCAGTGGTCAAGGGATCGGGGAGCTGTTTTTT	CASSGQGIGELFF